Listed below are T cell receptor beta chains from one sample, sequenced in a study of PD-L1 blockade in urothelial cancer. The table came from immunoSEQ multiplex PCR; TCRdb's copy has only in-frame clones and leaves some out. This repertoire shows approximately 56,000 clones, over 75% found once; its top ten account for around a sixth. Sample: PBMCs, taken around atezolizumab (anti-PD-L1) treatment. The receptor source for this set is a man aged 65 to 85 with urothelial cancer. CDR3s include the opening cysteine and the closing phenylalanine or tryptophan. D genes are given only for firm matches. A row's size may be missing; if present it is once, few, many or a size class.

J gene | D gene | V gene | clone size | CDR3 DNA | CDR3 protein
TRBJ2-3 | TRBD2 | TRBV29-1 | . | TGCAGCGTTGTATCGCTAGCGGGAGTCCGATACGCGTATTTT | CSVVSLAGVRYAYF
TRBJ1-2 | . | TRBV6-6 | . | TGTGCCAGCACCTCAGGGTATGGCTACACCTTC | CASTSGYGYTF
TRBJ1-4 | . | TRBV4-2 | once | TGTGCCAGCATCGGGTCTGAAAAACTGTTTTTT | CASIGSEKLFF
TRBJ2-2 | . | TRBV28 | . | TGTGCCAGTTCTAATCCCGGGGGTCCGCGTGGCACCGGGGAGCTGTTTTTT | CASSNPGGPRGTGELFF
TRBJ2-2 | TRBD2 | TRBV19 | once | TGTGCCAGTAAGGAAGGACTAGAATTTTCCACCGGGGAGCTGTTTTTT | CASKEGLEFSTGELFF
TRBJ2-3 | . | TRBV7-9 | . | TGTGCCAGCAGCTTAGAGGGGTCTGGGAGCACAGATACGCAGTATTTT | CASSLEGSGSTDTQYF
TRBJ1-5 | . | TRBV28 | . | TGTGCCAGCAGTTTAGCCAGTCTCAATCAGCCCCAGCATTTT | CASSLASLNQPQHF
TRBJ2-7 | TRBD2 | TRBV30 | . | TGTGCCTGGAGTGTGGGCCTAGCGGGAGATTACGAGCAGTACTTC | CAWSVGLAGDYEQYF
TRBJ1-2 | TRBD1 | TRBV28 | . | TGTGCCAGCAGTTTAGGGACAGGGGGGTATGGCTACACCTTC | CASSLGTGGYGYTF
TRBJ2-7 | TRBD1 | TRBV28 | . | TGTGCCAGCAGTTCCTGGACAGGGGGAGGGTACGAGCAGTACTTC | CASSSWTGGGYEQYF
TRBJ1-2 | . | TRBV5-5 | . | TGTGCCAGCAGCCAACCCGGCTATGGCTACACCTTC | CASSQPGYGYTF
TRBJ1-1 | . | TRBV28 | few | TGTGCCAGCGGGAGGTACACTGAAGCTTTCTTT | CASGRYTEAFF
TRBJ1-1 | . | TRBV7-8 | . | TGTGCCAGCAGTTCGCAATCAGGGTTCATGAACACTGAAGCTTTCTTT | CASSSQSGFMNTEAFF
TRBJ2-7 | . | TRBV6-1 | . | TGTGCCAGCAGTGAATTGGAGGGAGAGAGCGAGCAGTACTTC | CASSELEGESEQYF
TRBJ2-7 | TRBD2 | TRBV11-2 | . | TGTGCCAGCAGCTCCATAGCGGGAGTCGATTACGAGCAGTACTTC | CASSSIAGVDYEQYF
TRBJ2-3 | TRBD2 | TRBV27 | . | TGTGCCAGCAGTCGACTAGCGGGACGCACAGATACGCAGTATTTT | CASSRLAGRTDTQYF
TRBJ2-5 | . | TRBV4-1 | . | TGCGCCAGCAGCCAATGGACAGATGGCCGAGAGACCCAGTACTTC | CASSQWTDGRETQYF
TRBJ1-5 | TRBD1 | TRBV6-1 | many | TGTGCCAGCAGCCTCGGACAGGAGGGACAGCCCCAGCATTTT | CASSLGQEGQPQHF
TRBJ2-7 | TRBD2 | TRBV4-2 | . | TGTGCCAGCAGCCAAGATGTCAAGCGGGAGGTCTACGAGCAGTACTTC | CASSQDVKREVYEQYF
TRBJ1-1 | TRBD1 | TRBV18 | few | TGTGCCAGCTCACCACTAGGGACAGAGGCAGCTTTCTTT | CASSPLGTEAAFF
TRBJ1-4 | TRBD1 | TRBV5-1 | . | TGCGCCAGCAGGAATAGCCAGGGGGGTGAAAAACTGTTTTTT | CASRNSQGGEKLFF
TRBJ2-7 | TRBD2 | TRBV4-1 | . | TGCGCCAGCAGCCAATTTATACAATGGGGGGCGGGAGGGCCTGGCGAGCAGTACTTC | CASSQFIQWGAGGPGEQYF
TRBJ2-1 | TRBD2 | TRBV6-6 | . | TGTGCCAGCAGCCCGACTAGCGGAGGGGGTGAGCAGTTCTTC | CASSPTSGGGEQFF
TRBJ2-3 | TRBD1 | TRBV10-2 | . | TGCGCCAGCAGTGAGAGAAGGATAGGACAGGCGTCGCAGTATTTT | CASSERRIGQASQYF
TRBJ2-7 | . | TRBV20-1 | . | TGCAGTGCAGAGGGGGCCTACGAGCAGTACTTC | CSAEGAYEQYF
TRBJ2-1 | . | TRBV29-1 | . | TGCAGCGGCGACTACTACAATGAGCAGTTCTTC | CSGDYYNEQFF
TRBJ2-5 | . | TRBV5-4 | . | TGTGCCAGCAGCCCCGGAGGGACGAAAGAGACCCAGTACTTC | CASSPGGTKETQYF
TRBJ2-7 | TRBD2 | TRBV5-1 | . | TGCGCCAGCAGCGGGGGACTAGCGGGATCGGCCGAGCAGTACTTC | CASSGGLAGSAEQYF
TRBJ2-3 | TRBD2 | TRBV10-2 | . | TGCGCCAGCGACGGGGAGGGGCGGGATACGCAGTATTTT | CASDGEGRDTQYF